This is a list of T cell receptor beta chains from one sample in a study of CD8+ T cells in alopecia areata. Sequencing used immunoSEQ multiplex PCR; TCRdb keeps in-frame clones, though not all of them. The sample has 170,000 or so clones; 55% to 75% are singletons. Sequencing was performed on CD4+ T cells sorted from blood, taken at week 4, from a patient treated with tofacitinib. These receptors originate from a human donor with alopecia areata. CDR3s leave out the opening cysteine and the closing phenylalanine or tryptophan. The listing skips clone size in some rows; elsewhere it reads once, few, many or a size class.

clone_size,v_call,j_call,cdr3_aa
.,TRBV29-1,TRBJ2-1,SVVTSGGKTYNEQF
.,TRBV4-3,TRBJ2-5,ASSQAPGRETQY
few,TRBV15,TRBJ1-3,ATSRDGISGNTIY
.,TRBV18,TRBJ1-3,ASSPEGTGNTIY
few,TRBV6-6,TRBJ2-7,ASIPGQGVYEQY
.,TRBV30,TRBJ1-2,AWSLGYRDYGYT
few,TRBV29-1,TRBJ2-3,SGGTGEQY
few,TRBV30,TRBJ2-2,AGPTSRGTGELF
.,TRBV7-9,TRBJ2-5,ASSLGQEEETQY
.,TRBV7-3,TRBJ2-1,ASSLGNTVNEQF
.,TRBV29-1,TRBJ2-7,SVEGASYEQY
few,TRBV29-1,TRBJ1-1,STSEGIMNTEAF
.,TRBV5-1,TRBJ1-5,ASSLRTGTQPQH
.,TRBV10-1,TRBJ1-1,ASSEGRGRPTRAF
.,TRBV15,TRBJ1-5,ATSRGNYQPQH
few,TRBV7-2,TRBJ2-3,ASSLAGGSTDTQY
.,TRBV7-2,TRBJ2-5,ASSFQGRWETQY
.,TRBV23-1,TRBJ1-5,ASSLSDDRGNQPQH
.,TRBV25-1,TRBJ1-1,ASSEPGQGNTEAF
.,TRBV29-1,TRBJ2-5,SVTVVRDRGIQETQY
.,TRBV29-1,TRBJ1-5,SVGQASNQPQH
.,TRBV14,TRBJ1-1,ASSQLTGTGVRTEAF
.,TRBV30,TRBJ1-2,AWSGPSANYGYT
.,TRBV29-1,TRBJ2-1,SVEGGIRRSYNEQF
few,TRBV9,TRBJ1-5,ASSYLGH
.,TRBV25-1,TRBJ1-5,ASRRGNQPQH
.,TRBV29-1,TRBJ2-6,SAGSLAGGANVLT
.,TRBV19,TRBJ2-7,ASSLSRYEQY
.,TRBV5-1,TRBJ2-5,ASSLGSRQETQY
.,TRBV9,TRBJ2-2,ASSVRGNTGELF
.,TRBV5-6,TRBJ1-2,ASSFGAEALNYGYT
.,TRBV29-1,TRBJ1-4,SAMDGRDKLF
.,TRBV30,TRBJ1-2,ALTGRNYGYT
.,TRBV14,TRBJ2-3,ASSRRGGRGADTQY
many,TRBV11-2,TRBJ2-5,ASSYGVGETQY
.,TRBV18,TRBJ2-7,ASSPETKGWEQY
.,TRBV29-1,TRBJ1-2,SGGQAANYGYT
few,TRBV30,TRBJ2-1,AWLQVNEQF
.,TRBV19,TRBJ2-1,ASSTVAGGPNEQF
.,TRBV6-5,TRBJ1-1,ASSQGRLGITEAF
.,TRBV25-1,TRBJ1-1,ASKRGNTEAF
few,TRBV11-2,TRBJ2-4,ASSLTGDGIQY
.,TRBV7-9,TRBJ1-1,ASIFGAGTEAF
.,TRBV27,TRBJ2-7,ASSFLRGASYEQY
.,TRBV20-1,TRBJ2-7,SQGVYEQY
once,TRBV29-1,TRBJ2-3,SVGLDTQY
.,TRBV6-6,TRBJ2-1,ASSSSGDEQF
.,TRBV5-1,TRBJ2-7,ASSYSLSYEQY
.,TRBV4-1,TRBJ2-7,ASSQGDTDYEQY
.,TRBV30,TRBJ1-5,AWSVGISQPQH
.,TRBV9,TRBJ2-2,ASSPRQGTGELF
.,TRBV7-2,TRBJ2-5,ASSFAAGRQETQY